This TCR beta chain was identified in a study of blood T cell repertoires in COVID-19. Whole-study context: Sources were T cells, B-cell-depleted T cells, or PBMCs; the material itself was cDNA or gDNA.

Clones were read by immunoSEQ multiplex PCR, and TCRdb kept only the in-frame ones, dropping some. Of approximately 40,000 clones in the sample, about 90% were seen once. This CDR3 is built from 12 residues. The germline CDR1 and CDR2 sequences are SGHAT and FQNNGV. V lost 3 bases and J 9 bases, leaving 6 bases between the germline ends. The sequence derives from a woman of 80 years or more with acute or convalescent COVID-19. The chain combines TRBV11-2 with TRBJ1-6; the D gene is possibly TRBD1 (5 bases). Source material: peripheral blood. The CDR3 DNA is TGTGCCAGCAGCTTCAGGGCTTCACCCCTCCACTTT. Encoded protein: CASSFRASPLHF.